This TCR beta chain stems from a study of T cells in Graves' hyperthyroidism and ophthalmopathy (dated by TCRdb to between 2018 and 2021). About the investigation overall: Peripheral blood samples were taken at the time of initial diagnosis, prior to any treatment. To identify TCR V-J signatures that set the groups apart, the researchers used a discovery cohort of more than 95 patients, made up of around 42 with Graves' ophthalmopathy and 57 with stable Graves' hyperthyroidism. Prospective prediction of ophthalmopathy was tested in an independent validation cohort consisting of roughly 20 hyperthyroidism patients and some 17 patients who later progressed to ophthalmopathy. The 75 to 100 discovery patients were randomly split 7:3 into training and test sets. In addition, the study compared T-cell repertoires in thyroid tissue and in blood from six Graves' hyperthyroidism patients. Following sampling, methimazole starting at 30 mg daily was given to hyperthyroidism patients, and high-dose intravenous methylprednisolone was given to ophthalmopathy patients. According to the paper, TCR Vbeta CDR3 sequencing was carried out on 135 peripheral blood samples, which came from over 40 ophthalmopathy, 70 to 80 hyperthyroidism and some 17 progressor patients.

For this clonotype: This receptor's antigen is unknown. The sample holds no much larger clone one base away, and base qualities are not on file.

Amplification of TCR beta CDR3 regions was carried out from RNA transcripts. A first-round RT-PCR of the TCR CDR3 used the HTBI primer set with the Qiagen OneStep RT-PCR kit. The libraries were constructed in a second round of multiplex PCR and then size-selected and purified. Sequencing of the libraries was done on an Illumina HiSeq2000 using paired-end 100 bp reads. Under the source paper's analysis protocol: SOAPnuke was used to process the raw data, removing reads that contained adapters or uncalled bases, had a mean Phred below 15, or lacked an exact match to the constant primer or identifier. High-quality paired reads were merged using COPE v1.2.5, and each unique nucleotide sequence was defined as a clonotype. Clonotypes were aligned to IMGT TRBV, TRBD and TRBJ reference segments using MiTCR v1.1. The analysis was restricted to V-J combinations with a frequency above 0.0001, which together covered about 99% of the repertoires. The TCS score was defined as F50 (clonal expansion) divided by E x V (chaos), with BLOSUM62-based TCRdist calculated between CDR3 peptides within each V-J. Welch's t-statistics and random forest reduced around 520 V-J features to some 14, which were used in a naive Bayes classifier (R e1071). Using fastp at Q25 and MiXCR, TCRdb reprocessed the public reads and kept productive beta chains. Rows with one shared CDR3 protein collapse into an entry with the most common genes and DNA. These V and J calls are TCRdb output, not the study's own analysis. For this sample the table gives roughly 38,000 distinct CDR3 sequences, of which about 50% were detected only once. The ten largest clones represent roughly 6.4% of the sample.

Hyperthyroidism patients were aged 18 to 65 years and newly diagnosed, with disease duration of less than 2 months. Any patient with an uncontrolled infection, another autoimmune disease, pregnancy or lactation was excluded. Diagnoses were based on clinical symptoms, serum thyroxine and TRAb, thyroid ultrasound and orbital computed tomography. Blood from progressor patients was collected at the time of first diagnosis with hyperthyroidism, before any ophthalmopathy symptoms had appeared. PBMCs were isolated from 7.5 to 10 ml of fresh peripheral blood by Ficoll-Paque density gradient centrifugation. Patients classed as progressors first received a Graves' hyperthyroidism diagnosis and then went on to develop ophthalmopathy during follow-up. Trizol reagent was used to extract total RNA, and RNA quality was then checked on an Agilent 2100 Bioanalyzer. The CDR3 starts with the cysteine, ends with the phenylalanine, and has 12 residues. Here the CDR3 DNA is all that survives: 36 bases in frame from base 1. Per the germline V gene, SGHVS is the CDR1 and FQNEAQ is the CDR2. V loses 10 bases, J loses 8 bases, and the germline ends lie 15 bases apart.

Study-wide conclusions, independent of this receptor: Most expanded thyroid clonotypes (frequency above 0.001) were also found in blood, which suggests that blood repertoires may mirror thyroid immune responses. Ophthalmopathy was separated from stable hyperthyroidism by a 13 V-J signature model, with 87.88% sensitivity and about 81% specificity obtained in cross-validation and 80%/75% obtained in testing. In validation, the model predicted progression to ophthalmopathy with roughly 66% sensitivity and about 72% specificity, a median of about 6 months before onset. No statistical method was used to set the sample size in advance, and investigators knew the group allocation.

The TCR originated in a woman between 50 and 59 years old with Graves' hyperthyroidism that later progressed to Graves' ophthalmopathy. The sequenced sample consisted of blood. The chain uses TRBV7-8 and TRBJ2-1; the D gene is unclear. The CDR3 reads as follows: CAITTGRDEQFF. The DNA is as follows: TGTGCCATCACGACCGGCCGGGATGAGCAGTTCTTC. Outside the CDR3, residues come from the reference TRBV7-8 and TRBJ2-1 proteins, so the full variable domain is: GAGVSQSPRYKVAKRGQDVALRCDPISGHVSLFWYQQALGQGPEFLTYFQNEAQLDKSGLPSDRFFAERPEGSVSTLKIQRTQQEDSAVYLCAITTGRDEQFFGPGTRLTVL.